This TCR beta chain was recorded in a study of beta chain features in type 1 diabetes. Reverse transcribing all isolated RNA meant expressed TCRB transcripts were sequenced. Profiling relied on immunoSEQ multiplex PCR, and the TCRdb table lists in-frame clones only, not all of them. The sample lists hundreds of thousands of clones; roughly 12% were seen once. The CDR3 consists of 15 residues. The junction had 12 bases not matched to a gene; V was cut back by 3 bases and J by 7 bases. Per germline, CDR1 SGHTA and CDR2 FQGNSA. This rearrangement joins TRBV7-2 to TRBJ2-7, with 7 bases matching TRBD1. Sequenced material: naive CD4+ T cells from blood. This clonotype originated in a young man in good health. This chain's CDR3 is CASSFSGTAREEQYF. CDR3 bases: TGTGCCAGCAGCTTCTCCGGGACAGCAAGGGAGGAGCAGTACTTC. Looking up the rest from reference TRBV7-2 and TRBJ2-7 gives the full variable domain: GAGVSQSPSNKVTEKGKDVELRCDPISGHTALYWYRQSLGQGLEFLIYFQGNSAPDKSGLPSDRFSAERTGGSVSTLTIQRTQQEDSAVYLCASSFSGTAREEQYFGPGTRLTVT.